Below are 10 T cell receptor beta chains sequenced from a single sample in a study of cytomegalovirus exposure and HLA in healthy donors. The PCR ran on 60 Vbeta and 13 Jbeta primers. The assay was immunoSEQ multiplex PCR, and TCRdb's table has in-frame clones only and misses some. In the table there are approximately 110,000 clones, roughly 70% of which are singletons. Sequencing used PBMCs. The receptors were gathered from a man between 18 and 29 years old in good health and CMV-seropositive.

The rearrangement links TRBV5-8 to TRBJ1-2; a possible D gene is TRBD1 (5 bases). V was cut by 0 bases and J by 2 bases, with 11 bases left in between. The CDR3 sequence is 15 residues long. CDR1 is SGHTS and CDR2 is YDEGEE in the germline V gene. CDR3 residues: CASSLGTGENYGYTF. The DNA of the CDR3 is TGTGCCAGCAGCTTGGGAACAGGAGAGAACTATGGCTACACCTTC.

The chain joins TRBV11-3 to TRBJ1-1, with D maybe TRBD1 (5 bases). Germline V gives CDR1 SGHNT, CDR2 YENEEA. The length of the CDR3 is 15 residues. The V end was cut by 5 bases, the J end by 2 bases, with 15 bases between. In nucleotides, the CDR3 is TGTGCCAGCAGCACAGGACAAGTTGGCAACACTGAAGCTTTCTTT. It translates to CASSTGQVGNTEAFF.

J is TRBJ2-4 and V is TRBV2; a weak D match, TRBD2 (6 bases). V dropped 8 bases and J dropped 0 bases, with 14 bases sitting between them. The CDR3 is 15 amino acids. The germline gives CDR1 SNHLY, CDR2 FYNNEI. The CDR3 here is CASAGYTLAKNIQYF. The CDR3 nucleotides are TGTGCCAGCGCGGGGTACACCTTAGCCAAAAACATTCAGTACTTC.

The rearrangement uses TRBV30 and TRBJ2-4, with D possibly TRBD1 on 6 matching bases. This CDR3 region has 15 residues. Trimming removed 0 bases from V and 1 base from J, with 10 bases in between. Germline V gene data show CDR1 as GTSNPN and CDR2 as SVGIG (reference sequence). CDR3 residues: CAWSVPGAAKNIQYF. The CDR3 DNA sequence: TGTGCCTGGAGTGTACCAGGGGCTGCCAAAAACATTCAGTACTTC.

The chain carries TRBV27 and TRBJ1-5; D is possibly TRBD1 (5 bases). The CDR3 is made up of 17 amino acids. From germline, CDR1 is MNHEY and CDR2 SMNVEV (reference sequence). Deletions cut 9 bases from V and 2 bases from J, with 23 bases between. The CDR3 sequence: CARGGPNRGFGNQPQHF. The CDR3 DNA reads as TGTGCCAGGGGCGGACCCAATAGGGGATTTGGCAATCAGCCCCAGCATTTT.

The chain uses TRBV29-1 and TRBJ1-4; D is possibly TRBD1 (5 bases). The CDR3 totals 15 residues. With 0 bases removed from V and 7 bases from J, the gap between germline ends came to 15 bases. Germline CDR1 SQVTM, CDR2 ANQGSEA. CDR3 sequence reads: CSVEDSGGISEKLFF. DNA for the CDR3: TGCAGCGTTGAAGATTCGGGGGGTATAAGTGAAAAACTGTTTTTT.

The genes are TRBV28 and TRBJ1-4; D is unclear. V was cut by 1 base and J by 8 bases, with 11 bases left in between. The germline gives CDR1 MDHEN, CDR2 SYDVKM. The CDR3 is 14 amino acids. This chain's CDR3 is CASSLSGKGEKLFF. Here the CDR3 DNA reads TGTGCCAGCAGTTTATCCGGGAAAGGCGAAAAACTGTTTTTT.

V is TRBV6-1 and J is TRBJ1-3, with no clear D. The length of the CDR3 is 13 residues. Germline V lookup: CDR1 MNHNS, CDR2 SASEGT. The V end lost 5 bases, the J end lost 2 bases, and 7 bases lay between the germline ends. CDR3 residues: CASSTQAGNTIYF. Written as DNA, the CDR3 is TGTGCCAGCAGTACCCAGGCTGGAAACACCATATATTTT.

The V and J genes are TRBV19 and TRBJ1-2; D is perhaps TRBD1 (6 bases). Per the germline V gene, CDR1 is LNHDA and CDR2 is SQIVND (reference sequence). The CDR3 has 14 amino acids. Between the trimmed V and J ends, which lost 7 bases and 3 bases, there was a span of 15 bases. CDR3 region: CASTTGMRDYGYTF. The CDR3 DNA follows: TGTGCCAGTACAACAGGGATGAGGGACTATGGCTACACCTTC. Looking up the rest from reference TRBV19 and TRBJ1-2 gives the full variable domain: DGGITQSPKYLFRKEGQNVTLSCEQNLNHDAMYWYRQDPGQGLRLIYYSQIVNDFQKGDIAEGYSVSREKKESFPLTVTSAQKNPTAFYLCASTTGMRDYGYTFGSGTRLTVV.

The chain is built from TRBV5-1 and TRBJ1-1, with D tentatively TRBD1 (5 bases). This CDR3 has 17 amino acids. V was pared by 1 base and J by 2 bases, with 18 bases between. The germline gives CDR1 SGHRS, CDR2 YFSETQ. CDR3 in DNA: TGCGCCAGCAGCTTGCCGATGGGGCTTGGTGGAAACACTGAAGCTTTCTTT. Translated: CASSLPMGLGGNTEAFF. The whole variable domain, filled in from reference TRBV5-1 and TRBJ1-1, reads KAGVTQTPRYLIKTRGQQVTLSCSPISGHRSVSWYQQTPGQGLQFLFEYFSETQRNKGNFPGRFSGRQFSNSRSEMNVSTLELGDSALYLCASSLPMGLGGNTEAFFGQGTRLTVV.